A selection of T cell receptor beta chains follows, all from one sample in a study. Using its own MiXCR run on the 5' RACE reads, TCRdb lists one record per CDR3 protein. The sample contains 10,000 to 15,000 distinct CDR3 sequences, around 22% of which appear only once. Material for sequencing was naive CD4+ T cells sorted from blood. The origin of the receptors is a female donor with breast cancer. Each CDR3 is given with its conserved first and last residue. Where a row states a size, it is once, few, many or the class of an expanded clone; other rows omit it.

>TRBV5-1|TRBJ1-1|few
CASSEGTVLGNTEAFF
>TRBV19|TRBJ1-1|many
CASSMGARALLNTEAFF
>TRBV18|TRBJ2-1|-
CASSLQDGNEQFF
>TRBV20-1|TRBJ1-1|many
CSAPYKNTEAFF
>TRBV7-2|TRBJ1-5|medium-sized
CASSLGGQVNQPQHF
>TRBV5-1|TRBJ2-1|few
CASSTRDRGFDEQFF
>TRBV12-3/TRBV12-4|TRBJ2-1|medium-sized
CASIPTTIAGGGGGSYNEQFF
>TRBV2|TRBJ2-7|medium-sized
CASSLDRGDTYEQYF
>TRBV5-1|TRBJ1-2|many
CASSLALGNYGYTF
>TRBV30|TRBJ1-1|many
CAWSLASGTEAFF
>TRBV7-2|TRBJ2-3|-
CASSLALTSHTDTQYF
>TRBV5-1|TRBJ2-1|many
CASSLQKGGAIMQFF
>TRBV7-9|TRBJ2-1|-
CASRTPDSAQFYNEQFF
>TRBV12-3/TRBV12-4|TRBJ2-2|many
CASRYTGVPGELFF
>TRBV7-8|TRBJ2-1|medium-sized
CASSPSARGASEQFF
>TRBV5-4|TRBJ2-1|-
CASSRGLAEQFF
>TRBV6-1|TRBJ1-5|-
CASSGFGYVDGGNQPQHF
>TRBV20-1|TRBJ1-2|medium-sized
CSARHNKEGYTF
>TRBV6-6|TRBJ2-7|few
CASSYSGTASYEQYF
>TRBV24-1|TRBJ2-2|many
CATSDATRDPGELFF
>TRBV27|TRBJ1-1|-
CASKGTGDNTEAFF
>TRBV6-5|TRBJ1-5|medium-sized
CASSPLINQPQHF
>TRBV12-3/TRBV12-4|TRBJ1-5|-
CASSWGDRARDSNQPQHF
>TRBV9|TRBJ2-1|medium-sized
CASSASGTSVYEQFF
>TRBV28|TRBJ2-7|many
CASSSDREIYEQYF
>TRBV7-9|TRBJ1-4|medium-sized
CASSPKDLTNEKLFF
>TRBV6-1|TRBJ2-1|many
CASSPWPRTSGSSYNEQFF
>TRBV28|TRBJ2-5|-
CASSSLAGVRQETQYF
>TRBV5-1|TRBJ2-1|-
CASSPEAFGGQFF
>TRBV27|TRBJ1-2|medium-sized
CASSLSVEGVNYGYTF
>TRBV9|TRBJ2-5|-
CASSVDGSTKTQYF
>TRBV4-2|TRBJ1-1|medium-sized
CASSSGSNTEAFF
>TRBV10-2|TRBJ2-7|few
CASSGLAGVKVSEQYF
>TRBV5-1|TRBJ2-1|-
CASSAKGVEQCF
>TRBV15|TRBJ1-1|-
CATSRDPSAWGNTEASF
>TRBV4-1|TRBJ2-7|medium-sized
CASSPIAGGPPNEQYF
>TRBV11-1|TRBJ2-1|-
CVSSLLAGAYNEQFF
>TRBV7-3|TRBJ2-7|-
CASSLSRAVSYEQYF
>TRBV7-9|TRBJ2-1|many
CASSTTLASSYNEQFF
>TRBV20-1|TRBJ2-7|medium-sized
CSARGPTSYEQYF
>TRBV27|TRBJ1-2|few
CASSLTFRDGYTF
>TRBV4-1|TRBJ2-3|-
CVSSQDGRGRTDTQYF
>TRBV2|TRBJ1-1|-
CASSGIRDRAWTEAFF
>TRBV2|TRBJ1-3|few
CASSRTAVSGNTIYF
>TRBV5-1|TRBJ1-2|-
CASSLGDNYGYTF
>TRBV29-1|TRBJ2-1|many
CSVTDRGYNEQFF
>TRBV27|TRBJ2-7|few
CASSPLLACEQYF
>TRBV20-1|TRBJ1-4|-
CSARDLRGPKTNEKLFF
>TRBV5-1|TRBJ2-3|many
CASSKDSTDTQYF
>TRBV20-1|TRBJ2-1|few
CSAARAGVYNEQFF
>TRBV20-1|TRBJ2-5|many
CSGSSGETQYF
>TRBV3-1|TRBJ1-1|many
CASSQAKLADRVAFF
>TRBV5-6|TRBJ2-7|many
CASSLPGWEQYF
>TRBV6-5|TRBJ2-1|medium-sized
CASSTGPQDEQFF
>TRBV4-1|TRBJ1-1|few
CASSQVSAGASEAFF
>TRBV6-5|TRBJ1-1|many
CASGRSHRGGTEAFF
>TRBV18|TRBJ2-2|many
CASSPWIPSGRSTGELFF